Below are 32 T cell receptor beta chains sequenced from a single sample in a study of human T cells and chemical hapten exposure. TCRdb fed the RACE reads into MiXCR, producing one record per CDR3 protein. In the table there are about 120,000 distinct CDR3 sequences, approximately 13% of which are singletons. As for time point: patch test 1, 2 weeks after DPC sensitization. Treatment meaning: therapeutic diphenylcyclopropenone sensitization with weekly scalp DPC. Sequenced material: whole blood, taken in connection with sensitization to the hapten diphenylcyclopropenone (DPC). These receptor sequences come from a man aged 18 to 30 with alopecia areata. Some clones in this sample may be carry-over from other donors' samples.

This clonotype was seen only a few times. The rearrangement uses TRBV29-1 and TRBJ1-2, with a possible D match to TRBD1 (5 bases). Germline V gene data show CDR1 as SQVTM and CDR2 as ANQGSEA. Trimming left V 4 bases short and J 1 base short, with 13 bases between. The CDR3 runs to 14 residues. The CDR3 spells CSVAPQGHNYGYTF. The CDR3 nucleotides read TGCAGCGTTGCCCCCCAGGGTCATAACTATGGCTACACCTTC.

This clonotype was counted only a few times. The V call is TRBV5-1, the J call TRBJ2-4; 7 bases are a match to TRBD1. Germline lookup yields CDR1 SGHRS and CDR2 YFSETQ. The CDR3 has 15 amino acids. Trimming took 4 bases from V and 0 from J; bases not matched to a gene: 4. CDR3 loop: CASSRTGLAKNIQYF. CDR3 sequence (DNA): TGCGCCAGCAGCCGGACAGGTCTAGCCAAAAACATTCAGTACTTC.

The chain links TRBV5-4 to TRBJ1-2; D is unclear. The CDR3 has 13 residues. V lost 5 bases, J lost 4 bases, and 12 bases lay in between. Germline V lookup: CDR1 SGHNT, CDR2 YYREEE (reference sequence). The CDR3 loop reads CASSSGGLYGYTF. The CDR3 DNA follows: TGTGCCAGCAGTTCTGGTGGGCTCTATGGCTACACCTTC.

This clonotype was picked up many times. The chain uses TRBV20-1 and TRBJ2-1; possibly TRBD1 or TRBD2 for D (6 bases each). This CDR3 spans 14 amino acids. Per the germline V gene, CDR1 is DFQATT and CDR2 is SNEGSKA (reference sequence). With 6 bases removed from V and 0 bases from J, the gap between germline ends came to 12 bases. The CDR3 loop reads CSAGGLSSYNEQFF. The CDR3 DNA sequence: TGCAGTGCAGGGGGGTTGAGCTCCTACAATGAGCAGTTCTTC.

This clonotype was found a few times. V and J are TRBV25-1 and TRBJ2-1, with 9 bases that match TRBD2. Germline V gene data show CDR1 as MGHDK and CDR2 as SYGVNS. The CDR3 consists of 15 residues. V was clipped by 6 bases and J by 4 bases; unmatched bases: 7. The CDR3 here is CASSVLAGVYNEQFF. The CDR3 DNA reads TGTGCCAGCAGCGTATTAGCGGGGGTATACAATGAGCAGTTCTTC.

This clonotype has more than one count but fewer than ten. This chain joins TRBV5-1 and TRBJ2-3, with 13 bases that match TRBD2. The CDR3 length is 16 residues. The V gene's germline CDR1 is SGHRS and CDR2 YFSETQ. V shed 7 bases, J shed 2 bases, and the junction held 7 bases outside the gene matches. CDR3 sequence reads: CASGPTSGGTTDTQYF. The CDR3 DNA is TGCGCCAGCGGCCCGACTAGCGGGGGGACCACAGATACGCAGTATTTT.

This clonotype has more than one count but fewer than ten. The V and J genes are TRBV4-1 and TRBJ1-5; D remains unclear. Trimming shortened V by 4 bases and J by 3 bases, and 13 bases separated the two germline ends. The CDR3 spans 15 residues. Looked up from germline, CDR1 is MGHRA and CDR2 is YSYEKL. The CDR3 DNA reads as TGCGCCAGCAGCCCCCTGGGCCTCCCCAATCAGCCCCAGCATTTT. Encoded protein: CASSPLGLPNQPQHF.

The chain couples TRBV18 to TRBJ2-5, with no clear D. CDR1 is KGHSH, CDR2 LQKENI, per germline. The CDR3 length is 13 residues. V was trimmed by 3 bases and J by 4 bases, leaving 9 bases between them. The CDR3 region has the DNA TGTGCCAGCTCACCTTGGAGTACAGAGACCCAGTACTTC. As protein: CASSPWSTETQYF.

The chain recombines TRBV7-3 with TRBJ2-1; D is possibly TRBD1 (6 bases). V was cut by 5 bases and J by 7 bases, with 18 bases left in between. Germline V CDR1 and CDR2: SGHTA, FQGTGA. The CDR3 runs 15 residues. CDR3 sequence: CASSQFVGQLNEQFF. DNA for the CDR3: TGTGCCAGCAGCCAATTCGTCGGACAGTTAAATGAGCAGTTCTTC.

This clonotype was picked up a small number of times. The chain recombines TRBV11-2 with TRBJ2-3; tentatively, D is TRBD1 or TRBD2 (5 bases each). The CDR3 loop spans 15 amino acids. Germline CDR1 SGHAT, CDR2 FQNNGV. Trimming cost V 5 bases and J 2 bases, with 14 bases left between them. The CDR3 region is CASSLTGPNTDTQYF. CDR3 nucleotide sequence: TGTGCCAGCAGCCTAACGGGACCAAACACAGATACGCAGTATTTT.

The rearrangement joins TRBV11-2 to TRBJ2-3, with 7 nucleotides matching TRBD1. This CDR3 has 15 amino acids. Trimming cost V 4 bases and J 4 bases; bases outside gene matches: 8. Looked up from germline, CDR1 is SGHAT and CDR2 is FQNNGV. The CDR3 bases are TGTGCCAGCAGCTACCGGGACAGTTCGTCAGATACGCAGTATTTT. Its protein is CASSYRDSSSDTQYF. The variable domain in full, completed from reference TRBV11-2 and TRBJ2-3, reads EAGVAQSPRYKIIEKRQSVAFWCNPISGHATLYWYQQILGQGPKLLIQFQNNGVVDDSQLPKDRFSAERLKGVDSTLKIQPAKLEDSAVYLCASSYRDSSSDTQYFGPGTRLTVL.

This clonotype came up a few times. V usage is TRBV20-1 and J usage is TRBJ1-5; maybe TRBD1 (6 bases). Germline CDR1 and CDR2: DFQATT and SNEGSKA (reference sequence). The CDR3 spans 15 residues. Trimming took 5 bases from V and 3 from J, leaving 17 bases between them. For the CDR3, the DNA is TGCAGTGCTGGCAGAGGGGGGGAGACCAATCAGCCCCAGCATTTT. Translation gives CSAGRGGETNQPQHF.

This chain links TRBV20-1 with TRBJ2-4, with TRBD2 matching over 10 bases. Germline-derived CDR1 and CDR2 are DFQATT and SNEGSKA (reference sequence). This CDR3 contains 14 residues. The J segment lost 6 bases and the V segment lost 5 bases, leaving 7 bases of the junction unmatched. The CDR3 DNA reads as TGCAGTGCTCCCCAAGCGGGGGGGCGAAACATTCAGTACTTC. Protein: CSAPQAGGRNIQYF.

A few counts support this clonotype. The chain employs TRBV29-1 and TRBJ2-3, with D perhaps TRBD1 (6 bases). CDR1 and CDR2 (germline): SQVTM, ANQGSEA. V was pared by 5 bases and J by 0 bases, with 9 bases between. The CDR3 contains 13 residues. The CDR3 bases are TGCAGCGTTCTTACAGGGAGCACAGATACGCAGTATTTT. The encoded protein is CSVLTGSTDTQYF.

This clonotype came up many times. The V and J genes are TRBV2 and TRBJ1-1; D uncertain. CDR3 length: 12 residues. V gave up 10 bases and J gave up 1 base, with 10 bases separating them. The V gene's germline CDR1 is SNHLY and CDR2 FYNNEI. The CDR3 region has the DNA TGTGCCACCGTAGAGGGGAACACTGAAGCTTTCTTT. It specifies CATVEGNTEAFF.

This clonotype was recorded a few times. The chain couples TRBV9 to TRBJ1-1; no definite D call. The germline V and J ends were trimmed by 0 bases and 5 bases, with 14 bases remaining between them. Germline V gene lookup returns CDR1 SGDLS and CDR2 YYNGEE. The CDR3 runs 15 residues. The CDR3 protein is CASSVEAFGSTEAFF. Here the CDR3 DNA reads TGTGCCAGCAGCGTAGAGGCATTTGGGTCGACTGAAGCTTTCTTT. The full variable domain, its missing parts supplied by reference TRBV9 and TRBJ1-1, is DSGVTQTPKHLITATGQRVTLRCSPRSGDLSVYWYQQSLDQGLQFLIQYYNGEERAKGNILERFSAQQFPDLHSELNLSSLELGDSALYFCASSVEAFGSTEAFFGQGTRLTVV.

The rearrangement links TRBV7-2 to TRBJ2-3; D gene ambiguous. There are 15 residues in the CDR3. V gave up 2 bases and J gave up 2 bases, with 11 bases separating them. Germline loops: CDR1 SGHTA, CDR2 FQGNSA. The CDR3 loop reads CASSLTTEITDTQYF. The CDR3 DNA follows: TGTGCCAGCAGCTTAACCACCGAGATCACAGATACGCAGTATTTT.

This clonotype was observed many times. The chain joins TRBV19 to TRBJ1-5; D gene uncertain. Germline-derived CDR1 and CDR2 are LNHDA and SQIVND (reference sequence). CDR3 size: 12 residues. The germline V and J ends were trimmed by 10 bases and 1 base, with 8 bases remaining between them. The CDR3 region is CATSKSNQPQHF. Written as DNA, the CDR3 is TGTGCCACCAGTAAAAGCAATCAGCCCCAGCATTTT.

This clonotype turned up a few times. The V call is TRBV24-1, the J call TRBJ2-3; D not certain. The V end was cut by 6 bases, the J end by 4 bases, with 4 bases between. Germline-derived CDR1 and CDR2 are KGHDR and SFDVKD. The CDR3 sequence is 11 residues long. CDR3: CATSQSDTQYF. The CDR3 bases are TGTGCCACCAGTCAGTCAGATACGCAGTATTTT.

This sequence joins TRBV12-3 or TRBV12-4 and TRBJ1-6; D may be TRBD1 (6 bases). V was trimmed by 7 bases and J by 10 bases, leaving 11 bases between them. The CDR3 runs to 12 residues. The DNA of the CDR3 is TGTGCCAGCACCCCGGGGGCATCACCCCTCCACTTT. It is translated as CASTPGASPLHF.

This chain uses TRBV27 with TRBJ2-1; TRBD1 matches 9 bases. CDR1 is MNHEY, CDR2 SMNVEV, per germline (reference sequence). The CDR3 covers 18 residues. Trimming removed 4 bases from V and 10 bases from J; junction bases left unmatched: 20. CDR3 protein: CASSSYTRQLTGGNEQFF. In DNA, the CDR3 is TGTGCCAGCAGTTCCTATACCCGACAGTTGACAGGGGGTAACGAGCAGTTCTTC.

This clonotype was recorded a few times. The CDR3 sequence: CASSSGTGITEAFF. Here the CDR3 DNA reads TGCGCCAGCAGCTCTGGGACAGGGATAACTGAAGCTTTCTTT. The V call is TRBV5-1, the J call TRBJ1-1, with 9 bases lining up with TRBD1. The CDR3 is made up of 14 amino acids. CDR1 SGHRS and CDR2 YFSETQ come from the germline V gene. The V gene end was trimmed by 3 bases and the J gene end by 5 bases; junction bases not matched to a gene: 5.

V usage is TRBV19 and J usage is TRBJ2-5, with D perhaps being TRBD1 or TRBD2 (5 bases each). The CDR3 totals 15 residues. V was clipped by 4 bases and J by 2 bases, with 14 bases between them. The germline V gene has CDR1 LNHDA and CDR2 SQIVND (reference sequence). In DNA, the CDR3 is TGTGCCAGTAGTACCTCCCGGGACCGACAAGAGACCCAGTACTTC. Protein: CASSTSRDRQETQYF.

This chain links TRBV28 with TRBJ1-1; D possibly corresponds to TRBD1 (5 bases). Germline V lookup: CDR1 MDHEN, CDR2 SYDVKM. The CDR3 extends over 12 amino acids. The V end lost 5 bases, the J end lost 2 bases, and 6 bases lay between the germline ends. In nucleotides, the CDR3 is TGTGCCAGCAGTCGGGACAACACTGAAGCTTTCTTT. Its protein is CASSRDNTEAFF.

This clonotype appeared a few times. The rearrangement links TRBV7-9 to TRBJ1-4; D possibly corresponds to TRBD1 (5 bases). Trimming took 1 base from V and 6 from J, leaving 9 bases between them. In germline, CDR1 is SEHNR, CDR2 FQNEAQ (reference sequence). CDR3 length: 14 residues. CDR3 DNA: TGTGCCAGCAGCTTAGACGCGGGGGATGAAAAACTGTTTTTT. It is translated as CASSLDAGDEKLFF.

This rearrangement joins TRBV14 to TRBJ2-5, with D tentatively TRBD1 (5 bases). V lost 0 bases to trimming and J lost 2 bases, with 13 bases between them. The CDR3 totals 16 residues. Germline loops: CDR1 SGHDN, CDR2 FVKESK. The CDR3: CASSQEKQTVQETQYF. Here the CDR3 DNA reads TGTGCCAGCAGCCAAGAAAAACAGACAGTGCAAGAGACCCAGTACTTC.

The V gene is TRBV18, the J gene TRBJ1-1, with D perhaps TRBD1 (6 bases). V lost 3 bases to trimming and J lost 5 bases, with 10 bases between them. This CDR3 region has 13 residues. CDR1 and CDR2 (germline): KGHSH, LQKENI. The CDR3 here is CASSPGRGTEAFF. CDR3 in DNA: TGTGCCAGCTCACCGGGGAGGGGGACTGAAGCTTTCTTT. The full variable domain, with the rest looked up from reference TRBV18 and TRBJ1-1, is NAGVMQNPRHLVRRRGQEARLRCSPMKGHSHVYWYRQLPEEGLKFMVYLQKENIIDESGMPKERFSAEFPKEGPSILRIQQVVRGDSAAYFCASSPGRGTEAFFGQGTRLTVV.

This clonotype was counted ten times or more. The chain joins TRBV20-1 to TRBJ1-6; D is unresolved. Germline V CDR1 and CDR2: DFQATT, SNEGSKA (reference sequence). The CDR3 extends over 11 amino acids. V dropped 2 bases and J dropped 17 bases, with 13 bases sitting between them. CDR3 residues: CSARKVTFIHF. The CDR3 DNA sequence: TGCAGTGCTAGAAAGGTTACCTTCATCCACTTT.

This clonotype has more than one count but fewer than ten. V gene TRBV6-2 or TRBV6-3 combines with J gene TRBJ1-5; maybe TRBD1 (6 bases). The V gene's germline CDR1 is MNHEY and CDR2 SVGEGT. V was shortened by 6 bases and J by 6 bases, with 18 bases between the two germline ends. This CDR3 contains 15 residues. The chain's CDR3 is CASRRGRGSGQPQHF. DNA of the CDR3: TGTGCCAGCAGGAGGGGCAGGGGAAGCGGTCAGCCCCAGCATTTT.

The chain combines TRBV6-2 or TRBV6-3 with TRBJ2-1; 9 bases line up with TRBD2. The V gene's germline CDR1 is MNHEY and CDR2 SVGEGT. V dropped 7 bases and J dropped 4; count of bases not matched to a gene: 8. The CDR3 runs 15 residues. CDR3 DNA: TGTGCCAGCACCCACGGTCTAGCGGGGTACAATGAGCAGTTCTTC. Translating gives CASTHGLAGYNEQFF.

This clonotype was observed a few times. The chain carries TRBV6-2 or TRBV6-3 and TRBJ1-2; 8 nucleotides match TRBD1. CDR1 is MNHEY, CDR2 SVGEGT, per germline. Trimming took 4 bases from V and 3 from J; bases not matched to a gene: 7. The CDR3 covers 15 residues. The chain's CDR3 is CASSSGQGDDYGYTF. CDR3 nucleotides: TGTGCCAGCAGTTCCGGACAGGGAGATGACTATGGCTACACCTTC.

The chain recombines TRBV6-1 with TRBJ1-2; TRBD1 is a possible D gene (5 bases). This CDR3 has 12 amino acids. Germline loops: CDR1 MNHNS, CDR2 SASEGT. Trimming removed 0 bases at V and 10 bases at J, with 9 bases between. CDR3: CASSEADSSYTF. The CDR3 DNA sequence: TGTGCCAGCAGTGAAGCAGACAGTTCCTACACCTTC.